The clone carrying this T cell receptor beta chain was counted a few times. The source material, RNA transcripts, was used to amplify TCR beta CDR3 regions. The HTBI set primed first-round TCR CDR3 RT-PCR. One entry per CDR3 protein results from TCRdb running MiXCR on the multiplex PCR reads. The sample comprises hundreds of thousands of distinct CDR3 sequences, approximately 14% of which are singletons, and less than 15% rests with the top ten. This sample was taken from a study of T cells in Graves' hyperthyroidism and ophthalmopathy. Thyroid ultrasound and orbital computed tomography, with clinical symptoms and serum thyroxine and TRAb, informed diagnoses. This TCR was recovered from a man aged 18 to 35 with Graves' ophthalmopathy. Sequencing was done on a sample of blood.

The CDR3 nucleotides are TGTGCCAGTAGAATACAGGTTCATGAGTTGCAGCCCCAGCATTTT. Its protein product is CASRIQVHELQPQHF. The chain recombines TRBV19 with TRBJ1-5; perhaps TRBD1 as D (5 bases). Germline lookup yields CDR1 LNHDA and CDR2 SQIVND (reference sequence). The CDR3 has 15 residues. The V gene lost 6 bases and the J gene lost 7 bases, with 19 bases spanning the gap.